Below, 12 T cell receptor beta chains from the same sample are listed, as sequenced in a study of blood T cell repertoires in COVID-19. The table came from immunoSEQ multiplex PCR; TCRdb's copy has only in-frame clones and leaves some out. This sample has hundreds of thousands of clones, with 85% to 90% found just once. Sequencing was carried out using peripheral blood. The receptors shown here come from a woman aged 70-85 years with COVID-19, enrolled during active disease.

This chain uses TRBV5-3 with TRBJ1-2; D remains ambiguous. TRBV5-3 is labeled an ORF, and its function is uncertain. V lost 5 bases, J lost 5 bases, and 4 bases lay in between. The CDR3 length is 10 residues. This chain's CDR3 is CARSSYGYTF. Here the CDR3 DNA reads TGTGCCAGAAGTTCATATGGCTACACCTTC.

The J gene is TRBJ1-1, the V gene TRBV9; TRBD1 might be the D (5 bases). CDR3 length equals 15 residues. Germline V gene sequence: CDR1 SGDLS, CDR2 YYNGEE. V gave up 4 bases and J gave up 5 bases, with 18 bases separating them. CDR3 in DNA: TGTGCCAGCAGCCCCCCAGACAGTTGGTCTACTGAAGCTTTCTTT. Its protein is CASSPPDSWSTEAFF.

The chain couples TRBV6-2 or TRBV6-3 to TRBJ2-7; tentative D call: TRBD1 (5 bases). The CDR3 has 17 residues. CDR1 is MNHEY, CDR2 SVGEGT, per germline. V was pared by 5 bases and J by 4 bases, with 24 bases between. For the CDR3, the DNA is TGTGCCAGCAGTCGCTCAGACAGTACCTTGAGCACTTACGAGCAGTACTTC. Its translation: CASSRSDSTLSTYEQYF.

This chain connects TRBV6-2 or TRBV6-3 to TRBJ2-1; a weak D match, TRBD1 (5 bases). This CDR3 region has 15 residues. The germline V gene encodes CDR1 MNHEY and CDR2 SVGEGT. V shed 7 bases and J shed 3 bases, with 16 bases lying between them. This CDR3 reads CASTPSDRFYNEQFF. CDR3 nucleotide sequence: TGTGCCAGCACCCCGTCCGACAGATTCTACAATGAGCAGTTCTTC.

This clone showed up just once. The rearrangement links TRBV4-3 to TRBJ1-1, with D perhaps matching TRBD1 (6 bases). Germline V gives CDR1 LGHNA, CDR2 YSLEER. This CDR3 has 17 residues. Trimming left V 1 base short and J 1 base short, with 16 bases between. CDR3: CASSQVIRRGGNTEAFF. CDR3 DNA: TGCGCCAGCAGCCAAGTTATCAGAAGGGGGGGGAACACTGAAGCTTTCTTT.

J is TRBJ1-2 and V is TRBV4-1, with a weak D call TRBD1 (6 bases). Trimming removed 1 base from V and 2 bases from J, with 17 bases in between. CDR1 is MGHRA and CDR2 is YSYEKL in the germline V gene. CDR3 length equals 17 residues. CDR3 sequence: CASSQVVVPGQNYGYTF. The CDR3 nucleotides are TGCGCCAGCAGCCAAGTTGTGGTTCCGGGACAAAACTATGGCTACACCTTC.

This chain's CDR3 is CSPDPGAYTF. CDR3 coding DNA: TGCAGCCCTGACCCAGGCGCCTACACCTTC. V usage is TRBV29-1 and J usage is TRBJ1-2; D gene unclear. This CDR3 comprises 10 residues. Trimming stripped 8 bases from V and 10 bases from J, with 14 bases between. Looked up from germline, CDR1 is SQVTM and CDR2 is ANQGSEA.

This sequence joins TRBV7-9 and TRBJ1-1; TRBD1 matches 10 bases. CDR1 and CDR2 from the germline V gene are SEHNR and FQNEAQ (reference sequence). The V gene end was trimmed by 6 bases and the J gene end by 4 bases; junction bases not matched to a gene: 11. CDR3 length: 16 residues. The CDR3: CASSHRGQGRGTEAFF. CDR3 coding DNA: TGTGCCAGCAGTCACAGGGGACAGGGGAGGGGCACTGAAGCTTTCTTT.

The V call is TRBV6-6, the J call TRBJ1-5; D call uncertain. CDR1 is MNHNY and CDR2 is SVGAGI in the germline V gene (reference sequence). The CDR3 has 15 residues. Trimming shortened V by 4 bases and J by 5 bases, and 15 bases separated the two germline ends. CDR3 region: CASSSGSHVYQPQHF. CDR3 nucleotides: TGTGCCAGCAGTTCGGGATCACACGTTTATCAGCCCCAGCATTTT.

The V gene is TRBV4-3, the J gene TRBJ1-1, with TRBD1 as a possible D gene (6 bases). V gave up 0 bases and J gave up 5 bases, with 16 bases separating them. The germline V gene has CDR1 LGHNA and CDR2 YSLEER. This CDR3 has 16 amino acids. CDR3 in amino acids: CASSQDRGWGRTEAFF. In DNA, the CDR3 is TGCGCCAGCAGCCAAGATCGAGGTTGGGGGCGGACTGAAGCTTTCTTT.

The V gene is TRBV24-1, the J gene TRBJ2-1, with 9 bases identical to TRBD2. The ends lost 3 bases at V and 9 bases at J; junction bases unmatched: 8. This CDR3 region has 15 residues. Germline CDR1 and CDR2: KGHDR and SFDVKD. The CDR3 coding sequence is TGTGCCACCAGTGATGCGGGGGGGCCATATAGTGAGCAGTTCTTC. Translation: CATSDAGGPYSEQFF.

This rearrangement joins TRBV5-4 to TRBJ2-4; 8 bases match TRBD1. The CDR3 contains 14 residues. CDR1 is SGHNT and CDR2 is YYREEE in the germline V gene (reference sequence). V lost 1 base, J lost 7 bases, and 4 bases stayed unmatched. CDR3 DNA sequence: TGTGCCAGCAGCTTGAGGACAGGGAGGAACATTCAGTACTTC. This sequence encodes CASSLRTGRNIQYF.